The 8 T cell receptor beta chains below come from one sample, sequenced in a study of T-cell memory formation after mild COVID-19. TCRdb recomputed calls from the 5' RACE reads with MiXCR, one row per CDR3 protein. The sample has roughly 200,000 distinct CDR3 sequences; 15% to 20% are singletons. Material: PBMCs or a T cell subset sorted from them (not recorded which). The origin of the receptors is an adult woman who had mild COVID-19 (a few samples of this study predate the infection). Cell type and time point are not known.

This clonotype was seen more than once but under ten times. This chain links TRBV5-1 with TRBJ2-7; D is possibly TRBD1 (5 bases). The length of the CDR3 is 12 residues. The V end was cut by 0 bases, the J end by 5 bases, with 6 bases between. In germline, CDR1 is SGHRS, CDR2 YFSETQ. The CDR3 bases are TGCGCCAGCAGCTTGGAAGGGGACGAGCAGTACTTC. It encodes CASSLEGDEQYF.

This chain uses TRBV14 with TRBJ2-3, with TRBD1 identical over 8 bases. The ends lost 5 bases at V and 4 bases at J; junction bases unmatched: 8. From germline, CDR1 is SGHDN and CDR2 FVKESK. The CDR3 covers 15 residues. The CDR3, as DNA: TGTGCCAGCAGCAAACAGGGGGTTTACGCAGATACGCAGTATTTT. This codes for CASSKQGVYADTQYF.

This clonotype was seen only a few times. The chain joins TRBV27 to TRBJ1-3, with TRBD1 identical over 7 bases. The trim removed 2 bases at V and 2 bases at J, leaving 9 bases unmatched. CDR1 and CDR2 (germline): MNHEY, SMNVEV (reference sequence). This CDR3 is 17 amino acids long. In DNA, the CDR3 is TGTGCCAGCAGTTTACGAGGAGGGGGCCTCGCTGGAAACACCATATATTTT. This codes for CASSLRGGGLAGNTIYF.

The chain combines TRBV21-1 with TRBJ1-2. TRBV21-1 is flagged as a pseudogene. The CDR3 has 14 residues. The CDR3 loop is CASSKGATLDGYTF. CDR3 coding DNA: TGTGCCAGCAGCAAAGGGGCAACTCTGGATGGCTACACCTTC.

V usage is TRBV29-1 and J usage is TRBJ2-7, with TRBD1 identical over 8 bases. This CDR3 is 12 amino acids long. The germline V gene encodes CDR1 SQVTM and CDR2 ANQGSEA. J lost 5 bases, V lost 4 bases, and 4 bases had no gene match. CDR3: CSVVDRVDEQYF. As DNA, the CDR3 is TGCAGCGTTGTGGACAGGGTCGACGAGCAGTACTTC.

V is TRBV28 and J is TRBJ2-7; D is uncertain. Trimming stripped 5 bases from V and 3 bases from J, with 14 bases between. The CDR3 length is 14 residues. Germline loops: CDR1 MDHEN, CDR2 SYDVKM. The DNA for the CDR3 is TGTGCCAGCAGTGGGCCGCTACAACTCTACGAGCAGTACTTC. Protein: CASSGPLQLYEQYF.

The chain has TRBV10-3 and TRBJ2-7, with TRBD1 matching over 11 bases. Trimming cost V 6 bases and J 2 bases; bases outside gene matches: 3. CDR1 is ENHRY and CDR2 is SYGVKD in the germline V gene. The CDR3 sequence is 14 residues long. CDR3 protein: CAIRRDRGAYEQYF. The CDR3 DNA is TGTGCCATCAGACGGGACAGGGGGGCCTACGAGCAGTACTTC.

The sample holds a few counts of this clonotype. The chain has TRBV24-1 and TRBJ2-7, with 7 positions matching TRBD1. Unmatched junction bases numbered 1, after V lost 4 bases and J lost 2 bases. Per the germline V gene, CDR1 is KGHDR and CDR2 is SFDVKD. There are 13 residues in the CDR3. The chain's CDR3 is CATSETGTYEQYF. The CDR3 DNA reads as TGTGCCACCAGTGAGACAGGGACCTACGAGCAGTACTTC.